Listed below are T cell receptor beta chains from one sample, sequenced in a study of metastatic and nonmetastatic thyroid tumors. TCRdb re-processed the PCR reads through MiXCR. The table records 35,000 to 45,000 clones, over 10% of them present only once. The sample was blood. The source of these receptors is a male donor with papillary thyroid cancer or a benign thyroid nodule (not recorded which). Some clones in this sample may be carry-over from other donors' samples. The CDR3 runs from the conserved cysteine through the conserved F or W. D genes are given only for firm matches. Rows may omit the clone size; those that give it use once, few, many or a size class.

TRBD2	many	TRBV10-2	TRBJ2-7	CASSDEAGSSYEQYF	TGCGCCAGCAGTGACGAAGCGGGATCCTCCTACGAGCAGTACTTC
-	many	TRBV2	TRBJ1-2	CASSEAIGGVAGYTF	TGTGCCAGCAGTGAAGCGATCGGGGGAGTGGCTGGCTACACCTTC
TRBD1	many	TRBV5-1	TRBJ2-2	CASSLDPQGTGELFF	TGCGCCAGCAGCTTGGACCCACAGGGGACCGGGGAGCTGTTTTTT
-	many	TRBV29-1	TRBJ2-7	CSVLDRGKNEQYF	TGCAGCGTTCTGGATAGGGGGAAAAACGAGCAGTACTTC
-	many	TRBV20-1	TRBJ1-6	CSAREDSNSPLHF	TGCAGTGCTAGAGAGGACAGTAATTCACCCCTCCACTTT
-	many	TRBV19	TRBJ2-3	CASSTTSTDTQYF	TGTGCCAGTAGTACTACTAGCACAGATACGCAGTATTTT
TRBD1	-	TRBV6-1	TRBJ2-7	CASSQKRTGNSYEQYF	TGTGCCAGCAGTCAAAAACGGACAGGTAACTCCTACGAGCAGTACTTC
-	many	TRBV27	TRBJ1-2	CASSPQGLGGYTF	TGTGCCAGCAGCCCTCAGGGGCTGGGAGGCTACACCTTC
-	many	TRBV28	TRBJ1-5	CASSFITGVSNQPQHF	TGTGCCAGCAGTTTCATAACAGGCGTCAGCAATCAGCCCCAGCATTTT
-	many	TRBV27	TRBJ2-3	CASSLSPDTQYF	TGTGCCAGCAGTTTATCGCCAGATACGCAGTATTTT
-	many	TRBV5-1	TRBJ1-1	CASSFERLRRSRDTEAFF	TGCGCCAGCAGCTTCGAACGTTTAAGACGGAGCCGTGACACTGAAGCTTTCTTT
-	many	TRBV27	TRBJ2-7	CASSSPLARNSEQYF	TGTGCCAGCAGTTCCCCCCTAGCGAGAAATTCCGAGCAGTACTTC
-	many	TRBV24-1	TRBJ1-5	CATSDSYQPQHF	TGTGCCACCAGTGATTCGTATCAGCCCCAGCATTTT
-	many	TRBV30	TRBJ1-5	CAWSDKFTQPQHF	TGTGCCTGGAGTGATAAGTTTACTCAGCCCCAGCATTTT
TRBD1	many	TRBV19	TRBJ2-3	CASTSGTGEADTQYF	TGTGCCTCTACGTCCGGGACAGGGGAAGCAGATACGCAGTATTTT
TRBD2	many	TRBV20-1	TRBJ2-7	CSSTSGVYEQYF	TGCAGCTCGACTAGCGGGGTCTACGAGCAGTACTTC
-	many	TRBV14	TRBJ2-7	CASSQVFADYEQYF	TGTGCCAGCAGCCAAGTCTTCGCCGATTACGAGCAGTACTTC
-	many	TRBV19	TRBJ1-2	CASSTGLGYTF	TGTGCCAGTAGTACCGGCTTGGGCTACACCTTC
-	many	TRBV12-3/TRBV12-4	TRBJ1-6	CASTTSSYNSPLHF	TGTGCCAGCACGACGAGCTCCTATAATTCACCCCTCCACTTT
-	-	TRBV30	TRBJ2-7	CAWSRTREQYF	TGTGCCTGGAGCCGAACCCGCGAGCAGTACTTC
-	-	TRBV3-1	TRBJ2-6	CASSQESARHPLSGANVLTF	TGTGCCAGCAGCCAAGAGTCGGCCAGACATCCACTCTCTGGGGCCAACGTCCTGACTTTC
TRBD2	many	TRBV27	TRBJ2-1	CASSRSGRSPNEQFF	TGTGCCAGCAGTCGTAGCGGGAGAAGTCCCAATGAGCAGTTCTTC
TRBD1	many	TRBV12-3/TRBV12-4	TRBJ2-5	CASSLQTGWETQYF	TGTGCCAGCAGTCTTCAGACAGGGTGGGAGACCCAGTACTTC
-	few	TRBV28	TRBJ1-2	CASSPRDSHGYTF	TGTGCCAGCAGCCCTCGCGACAGCCATGGCTACACCTTC
TRBD2	few	TRBV4-2	TRBJ2-1	CASSQEASGEEQFF	TGTGCCAGCAGCCAAGAGGCTAGCGGGGAGGAGCAGTTCTTC
-	many	TRBV20-1	TRBJ2-7	CSARVPGLGYYEQYF	TGCAGTGCTAGAGTCCCGGGACTGGGTTACTACGAGCAGTACTTC
-	many	TRBV10-3	TRBJ2-1	CASLDSIRGNEQFF	TGTGCCTCACTGGACTCGATAAGGGGCAATGAGCAGTTCTTC
TRBD1	many	TRBV12-5	TRBJ2-1	CASGRPLHIIQGVAYNEQFF	TGTGCTAGTGGTCGACCCCTCCACATAATACAGGGGGTGGCCTACAATGAGCAGTTCTTC
TRBD1	medium-sized	TRBV6-1	TRBJ2-7	CATQTGRSSYEQYF	TGTGCCACTCAGACAGGGCGCAGCTCCTACGAGCAGTACTTC
-	many	TRBV19	TRBJ2-7	CASSMRGGGPYEQYF	TGTGCCAGTAGTATGAGGGGGGGCGGCCCCTACGAGCAGTACTTC
-	many	TRBV28	TRBJ1-5	CASRRPPGAYSNQPQHF	TGTGCCAGCCGTCGCCCCCCGGGAGCCTATAGCAATCAGCCCCAGCATTTT
TRBD2	-	TRBV6-8	TRBJ2-3	CASSDWTSGRTDTQYF	TGTGCCAGCAGTGACTGGACTAGCGGACGCACAGATACGCAGTATTTT
-	-	TRBV5-1	TRBJ2-1	CASSLGVASSYNEQFF	TGCGCCAGCAGCTTGGGAGTGGCGAGCTCCTACAATGAGCAGTTCTTC
TRBD2	-	TRBV28	TRBJ2-2	CASKPLAGETGELFF	TGTGCCAGCAAGCCCCTAGCGGGAGAAACCGGGGAGCTGTTTTTT
-	many	TRBV12-3/TRBV12-4	TRBJ1-1	CASSFKRGSEAFF	TGTGCCAGCAGTTTTAAAAGGGGATCTGAAGCTTTCTTT
TRBD2	many	TRBV7-8	TRBJ2-7	CASLLSGGYEQYF	TGTGCCAGCCTACTATCGGGGGGCTACGAGCAGTACTTC
TRBD1	many	TRBV20-1	TRBJ1-2	CSARSSAGGGYTF	TGCAGTGCTAGAAGTTCGGCAGGGGGTGGCTACACCTTC
-	many	TRBV28	TRBJ2-1	CASSLPGKAYNEQFF	TGTGCCAGCAGTTTACCCGGGAAAGCATACAATGAGCAGTTCTTC
-	many	TRBV10-3	TRBJ2-1	CAISEPTGLEQFF	TGTGCCATCAGTGAGCCCACAGGGTTAGAGCAGTTCTTC
-	-	TRBV7-9	TRBJ2-1	CASRPSYNEQFF	TGTGCCAGCAGGCCTTCCTACAATGAGCAGTTCTTC
TRBD1	many	TRBV30	TRBJ2-2	CAWSFGQGEAGELFF	TGTGCCTGGAGTTTCGGACAGGGGGAAGCCGGGGAGCTGTTTTTT
-	many	TRBV19	TRBJ1-4	CASSPLRGRGEKLFF	TGTGCCAGTAGTCCCCTCCGGGGTAGAGGTGAAAAACTGTTTTTT
-	medium-sized	TRBV6-2/TRBV6-3	TRBJ2-7	CASSYTGLSGWDEQYF	TGTGCCAGCAGTTACACCGGACTCTCGGGGTGGGACGAGCAGTACTTC
-	many	TRBV5-4	TRBJ2-3	CASSLVGGAKGTDTQYF	TGTGCCAGCAGCTTGGTAGGAGGGGCGAAAGGCACAGATACGCAGTATTTT
TRBD1	medium-sized	TRBV6-1	TRBJ2-7	CASSEAFGQGGEQYF	TGTGCCAGCAGTGAAGCCTTTGGACAGGGCGGCGAGCAGTACTTC
-	many	TRBV5-4	TRBJ2-2	CASSHTGELFF	TGTGCCAGCAGCCACACCGGGGAGCTGTTTTTT
TRBD2	many	TRBV9	TRBJ2-3	CASSVALAGGITDTQYF	TGTGCCAGCAGCGTAGCCCTAGCGGGAGGAATCACAGATACGCAGTATTTT
-	-	TRBV6-2/TRBV6-3	TRBJ2-7	CASRTGTGEDEQYF	TGTGCCAGCAGGACCGGGACCGGGGAGGACGAGCAGTACTTC
TRBD1	many	TRBV5-1	TRBJ1-2	CASTWTGGKYGYTF	TGCGCCAGCACCTGGACAGGGGGGAAATATGGCTACACCTTC
TRBD2	many	TRBV20-1	TRBJ2-3	CSARDKAGVLPLTDTQYF	TGCAGTGCTAGAGATAAAGCGGGAGTACTCCCTCTCACAGATACGCAGTATTTT
TRBD2	-	TRBV3-1	TRBJ2-2	CASSQVGVTAGVYTGELFF	TGTGCCAGCAGCCAAGTAGGGGTGACGGCGGGAGTTTACACCGGGGAGCTGTTTTTT
-	many	TRBV7-9	TRBJ1-4	CASSLTPTNEKLFF	TGTGCCAGCAGCTTGACACCAACTAATGAAAAACTGTTTTTT
-	many	TRBV5-1	TRBJ1-5	CASSLGGYSNQPQHF	TGCGCCAGCAGCTTGGGCGGTTATAGCAATCAGCCCCAGCATTTT